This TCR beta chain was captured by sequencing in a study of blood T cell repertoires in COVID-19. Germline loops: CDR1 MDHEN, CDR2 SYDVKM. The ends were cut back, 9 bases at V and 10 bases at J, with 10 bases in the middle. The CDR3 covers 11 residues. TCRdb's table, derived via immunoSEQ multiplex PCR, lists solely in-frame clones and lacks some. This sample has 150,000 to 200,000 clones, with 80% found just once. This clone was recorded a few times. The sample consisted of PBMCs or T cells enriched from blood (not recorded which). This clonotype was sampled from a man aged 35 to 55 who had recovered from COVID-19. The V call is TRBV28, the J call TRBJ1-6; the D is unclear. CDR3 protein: CASMSSSPLHF. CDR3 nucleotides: TGTGCCAGTATGAGTTCATCACCCCTCCACTTT.